Only a few counts were recorded for the clone carrying this TCR beta chain. As yet, its antigen is unknown. The germline CDR1 and CDR2 sequences are SSHAT and FNYEAQ (reference sequence). V dropped 1 base and J dropped 2 bases, with 8 bases sitting between them. The CDR3 is made up of 15 amino acids. The data were taken from a study of cytomegalovirus exposure and HLA in healthy donors. Whole-study findings and limits: As confirmed in vitro, three CMV-associated chains were specific for CMV antigens. One cluster of highly shared sequence variants probably arose as a sequencing artifact.

Healthy people donating bone marrow made up the donors. Nominal health characterized the donors when sampled, though unrecorded immune exposures were likely. With 60 Vbeta and 13 Jbeta primers, the PCR was carried out. Some clones are missing from TCRdb's copy, which holds only in-frame ones; the method was immunoSEQ multiplex PCR. The sample shows under 110,000 clones, around four fifths of them seen only once. The source is a man aged 35 to 55 in good health and CMV-seronegative. The sample consisted of PBMCs. The rearrangement links TRBV7-7 to TRBJ2-2; weak D call: TRBD1 (6 bases). CDR3 protein: CASSLVQGNTGELFF. DNA for the CDR3: TGTGCCAGCAGCTTAGTACAGGGTAACACCGGGGAGCTGTTTTTT.